This T cell receptor (beta chain) was captured in a study of OX40 agonist ivuxolimab in advanced cancers. Overall study context: Patients were treated with ivuxolimab, an agonistic anti-OX40 (CD134) antibody. A mean age of roughly 60 years, range about 23 to 90, was recorded, and over 65% were male. Every 2 weeks, ivuxolimab was infused into the patients intravenously at between 0.01 and 10 mg/kg. Study results and caveats: Both CD4+ and CD8+ T cell populations in blood had undergone clonal expansion by week 6 at 0.1 to 3.0 mg/kg.

Worth noting for this clone: Its antigen is still unknown.

Germline V CDR1 and CDR2: MNHNS, SASEGT. This CDR3 has 15 residues. Trimming removed 8 bases from V and 6 bases from J, with 20 bases in between. The data were produced by immunoSEQ multiplex PCR, yet TCRdb's version contains in-frame clones alone and is incomplete. The sample contains more than 45,000 clones, over 75% of which appear only once. The source of this sequence is an adult with an advanced solid tumor such as melanoma, head and neck, liver or kidney cancer. The sample here was CD4+ or CD8+ T cells sorted from blood, taken in a trial of the OX40 agonist ivuxolimab. The chain combines TRBV6-1 with TRBJ2-1; possible D gene TRBD2, 6 bases. This CDR3 reads CASEPGTVNSNEQFF. The DNA of the CDR3 is TGTGCCAGCGAGCCAGGGACTGTGAACTCCAATGAGCAGTTCTTC.